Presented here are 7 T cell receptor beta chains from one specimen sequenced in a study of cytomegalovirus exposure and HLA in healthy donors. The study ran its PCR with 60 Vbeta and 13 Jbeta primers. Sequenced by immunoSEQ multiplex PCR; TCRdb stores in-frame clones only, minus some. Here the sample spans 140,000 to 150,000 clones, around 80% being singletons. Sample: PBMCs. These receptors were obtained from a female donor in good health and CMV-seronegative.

The CDR3 loop is CAWSREDEQFF. The CDR3 nucleotides read TGTGCCTGGAGTCGGGAAGATGAGCAGTTCTTC. The chain combines TRBV30 with TRBJ2-3, with D possibly TRBD2 on 5 matching bases. TRBJ2-1 matches the DNA end more closely, so the J call is doubtful. The length of the CDR3 is 11 residues. Per the germline V gene, CDR1 is GTSNPN and CDR2 is SVGIG (reference sequence).

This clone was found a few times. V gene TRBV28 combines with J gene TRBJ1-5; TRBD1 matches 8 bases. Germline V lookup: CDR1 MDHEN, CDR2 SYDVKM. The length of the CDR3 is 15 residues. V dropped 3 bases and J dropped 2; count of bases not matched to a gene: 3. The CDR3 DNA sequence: TGTGCCAGCAGTTTGCCGGGACAGGGCAATCAGCCCCAGCATTTT. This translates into CASSLPGQGNQPQHF.

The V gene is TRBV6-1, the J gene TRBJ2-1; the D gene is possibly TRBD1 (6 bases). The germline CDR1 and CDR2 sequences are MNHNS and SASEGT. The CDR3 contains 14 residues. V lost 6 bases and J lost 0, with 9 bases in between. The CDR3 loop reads CASRGDNSYNEQFF. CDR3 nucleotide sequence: TGTGCCAGCAGGGGGGACAACTCCTACAATGAGCAGTTCTTC.

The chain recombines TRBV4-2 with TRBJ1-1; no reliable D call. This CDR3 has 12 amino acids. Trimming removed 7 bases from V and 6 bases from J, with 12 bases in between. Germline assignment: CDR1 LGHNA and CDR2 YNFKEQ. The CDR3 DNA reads TGTGCCAGCAACATAGATGGAGCTGAAGCTTTCTTT. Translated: CASNIDGAEAFF.

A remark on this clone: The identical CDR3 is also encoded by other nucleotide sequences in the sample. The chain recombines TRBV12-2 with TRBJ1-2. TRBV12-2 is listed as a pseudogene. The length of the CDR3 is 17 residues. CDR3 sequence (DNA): TGTGCAAGTCGCTTACCTCCGTCAGGGAGGTGTTCGGATGGCTACACCTTC. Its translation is CASRLPPSGRCSDGYTF.

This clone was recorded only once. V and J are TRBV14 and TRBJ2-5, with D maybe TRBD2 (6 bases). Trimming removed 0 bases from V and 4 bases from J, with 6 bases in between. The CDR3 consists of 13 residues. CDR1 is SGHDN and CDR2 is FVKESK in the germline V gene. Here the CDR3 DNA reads TGTGCCAGCAGCCAAGAACTAGCAGAGACCCAGTACTTC. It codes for CASSQELAETQYF.

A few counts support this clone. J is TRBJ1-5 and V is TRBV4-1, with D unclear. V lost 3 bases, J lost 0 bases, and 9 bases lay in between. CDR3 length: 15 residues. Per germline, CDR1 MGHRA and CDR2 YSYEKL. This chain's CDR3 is CASSQRHYSNQPQHF. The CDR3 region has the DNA TGCGCCAGCAGCCAGAGACATTATAGCAATCAGCCCCAGCATTTT.